The next 16 T cell receptor beta chains were all read from a single sample in a study of control samples from healthy donors and cancer patients. Sequencing used immunoSEQ multiplex PCR; TCRdb keeps in-frame clones, though not all of them. This table has about 150,000 clones, over 90% appearing once. Input material: PBMCs. The receptors derive from a man aged 60-69 years with colorectal cancer.

The genes are TRBV6-5 and TRBJ1-6; D not resolved. The CDR3 has 13 amino acids. Germline loops: CDR1 MNHEY, CDR2 SVGAGI. V was clipped by 8 bases and J by 6 bases, with 11 bases between them. CDR3 region: CASQPLGNSPLHF. The DNA for the CDR3 is TGTGCCAGCCAACCCTTGGGTAATTCACCCCTCCACTTT.

The chain recombines TRBV18 with TRBJ2-7, with 8 bases aligning to TRBD1. This CDR3 is built from 14 residues. The V and J ends lost 2 bases and 4 bases, in that order; junction bases with no gene match: 4. Germline V gene sequence: CDR1 KGHSH, CDR2 LQKENI. CDR3 protein: CASSPAGTGYEQYF. The CDR3, as DNA: TGTGCCAGCTCACCAGCAGGGACAGGATACGAGCAGTACTTC. Together with reference TRBV18 and TRBJ2-7, the CDR3 gives the full variable domain: NAGVMQNPRHLVRRRGQEARLRCSPMKGHSHVYWYRQLPEEGLKFMVYLQKENIIDESGMPKERFSAEFPKEGPSILRIQQVVRGDSAAYFCASSPAGTGYEQYFGPGTRLTVT.

In its sample, this clone was seen once. The V call is TRBV7-2, the J call TRBJ2-2; TRBD2 might be the D (6 bases). Germline V lookup: CDR1 SGHTA, CDR2 FQGNSA. Trimming cost V 5 bases and J 4 bases, with 17 bases left between them. This CDR3 is built from 16 residues. CDR3 sequence reads: CASSRRGASSTGELFF. The CDR3 DNA follows: TGTGCCAGCAGCCGCCGCGGGGCGTCGAGCACCGGGGAGCTGTTTTTT.

V usage is TRBV7-9 and J usage is TRBJ2-5; D gene uncertain. The CDR3 contains 15 residues. The germline V gene encodes CDR1 SEHNR and CDR2 FQNEAQ (reference sequence). V lost 1 base, J lost 1 base, and 10 bases lay in between. CDR3 amino acids: CASSLVPRLQETQYF. The CDR3 bases are TGTGCCAGCAGCTTAGTACCACGGCTCCAAGAGACCCAGTACTTC.

The chain has TRBV11-2 and TRBJ2-2; 8 positions match TRBD1. The CDR3 loop spans 14 amino acids. V gave up 5 bases and J gave up 5 bases; unmatched junction bases: 4. Germline CDR1 is SGHAT and CDR2 is FQNNGV. For the CDR3, the DNA is TGTGCCAGCAGCCAGGGGGCCAATACCGGGGAGCTGTTTTTT. Translating it yields CASSQGANTGELFF.

The chain combines TRBV27 with TRBJ2-7; tentative D call: TRBD1 (6 bases). CDR3 length: 13 residues. V was shortened by 5 bases and J by 8 bases, with 16 bases between the two germline ends. In germline, CDR1 is MNHEY, CDR2 SMNVEV (reference sequence). The CDR3 loop reads CASSADSSTKQYF. CDR3 bases: TGTGCCAGCAGTGCGGACAGTAGCACCAAGCAGTACTTC.

Points on this clone: Its ends do not fully match the called genes, so a read error is possible. The CDR3 region has the DNA TGTGCCAGCAGTTTACCCGGACAGGGGGCAAAGTTT. This encodes CASSLPGQGAKF. V and J are TRBV12-3 or TRBV12-4 and TRBJ1-6; 11 bases fit TRBD1. The CDR3 is 12 residues long.

The chain links TRBV5-4 to TRBJ1-2; D not resolved. The CDR3 length is 15 residues. V shed 0 bases and J shed 0 bases, with 9 bases lying between them. Germline CDR1 is SGHNT and CDR2 is YYREEE (reference sequence). The CDR3 sequence is CASSLGSTSNYGYTF. The CDR3 DNA reads as TGTGCCAGCAGCTTGGGCAGTACTTCTAACTATGGCTACACCTTC.

Points on this clone: Other DNA variants within this sample encode the same CDR3. V usage is TRBV19 and J usage is TRBJ2-1; 8 nucleotides agree with TRBD1. The V gene end was trimmed by 2 bases and the J gene end by 4 bases; junction bases not matched to a gene: 1. The CDR3 runs to 14 residues. Germline V gene data show CDR1 as LNHDA and CDR2 as SQIVND (reference sequence). In nucleotides, the CDR3 is TGTGCCAGTAGTATAACAGGGGGTTACAATGAGCAGTTCTTC. Protein sequence: CASSITGGYNEQFF.

This chain joins TRBV5-1 and TRBJ1-1, with a possible D match to TRBD1 (5 bases). This CDR3 region has 15 residues. From germline, CDR1 is SGHRS and CDR2 YFSETQ. Trimming removed 0 bases from V and 3 bases from J, with 12 bases in between. This CDR3 is CASSLAVTGDTEAFF. The DNA for the CDR3 is TGCGCCAGCAGCTTGGCAGTGACGGGGGACACTGAAGCTTTCTTT.

The chain combines TRBV6-5 with TRBJ2-7; D tentatively reads TRBD1 or TRBD2 (5 bases each). The CDR3 is made up of 15 amino acids. Per the germline V gene, CDR1 is MNHEY and CDR2 is SVGAGI. V was shortened by 2 bases and J by 2 bases, with 13 bases between the two germline ends. CDR3 region: CASSYNRDGTYEQYF. CDR3 DNA: TGTGCCAGCAGTTACAATCGGGACGGAACCTACGAGCAGTACTTC.

This chain connects TRBV11-2 to TRBJ2-2, with 7 bases that match TRBD2. This CDR3 spans 16 amino acids. Losses at the gene ends were 5 bases for V and 6 bases for J; bases not matched to a gene: 12. CDR1 SGHAT and CDR2 FQNNGV come from the germline V gene. The CDR3, as DNA: TGTGCCAGCAGCCCCCTAGCGGACACTAGGGCCGGGGAGCTGTTTTTT. Amino acids: CASSPLADTRAGELFF.

V and J are TRBV18 and TRBJ2-7, with 10 bases identical to TRBD1. V shed 2 bases, J shed 5 bases, and the junction held 6 bases outside the gene matches. Germline assignment: CDR1 KGHSH and CDR2 LQKENI. This CDR3 contains 15 residues. The CDR3 sequence: CASSPRQGASDEQYF. CDR3 in DNA: TGTGCCAGCTCACCAAGACAGGGGGCTAGCGACGAGCAGTACTTC. The full variable domain, its missing parts supplied by reference TRBV18 and TRBJ2-7, is NAGVMQNPRHLVRRRGQEARLRCSPMKGHSHVYWYRQLPEEGLKFMVYLQKENIIDESGMPKERFSAEFPKEGPSILRIQQVVRGDSAAYFCASSPRQGASDEQYFGPGTRLTVT.

This CDR3 is CASSSLRGGQYEQYF. DNA of the CDR3: TGTGCCAGCAGCTCTCTAAGGGGGGGCCAGTACGAGCAGTACTTC. The chain links TRBV11-2 to TRBJ2-7; possibly TRBD2 for D (7 bases). The CDR3 length is 15 residues. Germline V lookup: CDR1 SGHAT, CDR2 FQNNGV. Trimming shortened V by 4 bases and J by 4 bases, and 17 bases separated the two germline ends. The full variable domain, its missing parts supplied by reference TRBV11-2 and TRBJ2-7, is EAGVAQSPRYKIIEKRQSVAFWCNPISGHATLYWYQQILGQGPKLLIQFQNNGVVDDSQLPKDRFSAERLKGVDSTLKIQPAKLEDSAVYLCASSSLRGGQYEQYFGPGTRLTVT.

The chain uses TRBV5-1 and TRBJ2-2, with 7 nucleotides matching TRBD1. With V trimmed by 4 bases and J by 0 bases, 3 bases remained unmatched. The V gene's germline CDR1 is SGHRS and CDR2 YFSETQ. The length of the CDR3 is 15 residues. Here the CDR3 reads CASSRGQANTGELFF. In nucleotides, the CDR3 is TGCGCCAGCAGCCGCGGACAGGCGAACACCGGGGAGCTGTTTTTT.

This chain uses TRBV18 with TRBJ2-2; a weak D match, TRBD1 (5 bases). The CDR3 contains 16 residues. Germline loops: CDR1 KGHSH, CDR2 LQKENI. Trimming stripped 0 bases from V and 5 bases from J, with 13 bases between. CDR3 sequence (DNA): TGTGCCAGCTCACCACCGATCTCAGGGTATACCGGGGAGCTGTTTTTT. Residues: CASSPPISGYTGELFF.